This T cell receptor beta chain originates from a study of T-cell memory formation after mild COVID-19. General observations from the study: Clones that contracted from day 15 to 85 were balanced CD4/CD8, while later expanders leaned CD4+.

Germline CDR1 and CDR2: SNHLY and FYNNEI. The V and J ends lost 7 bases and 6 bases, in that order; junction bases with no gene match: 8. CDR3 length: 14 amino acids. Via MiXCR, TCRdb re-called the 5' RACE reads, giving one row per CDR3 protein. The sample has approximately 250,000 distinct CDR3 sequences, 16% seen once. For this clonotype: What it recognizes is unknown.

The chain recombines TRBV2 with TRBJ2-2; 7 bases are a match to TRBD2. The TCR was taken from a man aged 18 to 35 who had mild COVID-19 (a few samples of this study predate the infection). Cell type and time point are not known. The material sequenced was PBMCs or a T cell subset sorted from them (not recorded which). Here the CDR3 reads CASNWDYPSGELFF. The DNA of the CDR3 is TGTGCCAGCAACTGGGACTACCCATCCGGGGAGCTGTTTTTT.